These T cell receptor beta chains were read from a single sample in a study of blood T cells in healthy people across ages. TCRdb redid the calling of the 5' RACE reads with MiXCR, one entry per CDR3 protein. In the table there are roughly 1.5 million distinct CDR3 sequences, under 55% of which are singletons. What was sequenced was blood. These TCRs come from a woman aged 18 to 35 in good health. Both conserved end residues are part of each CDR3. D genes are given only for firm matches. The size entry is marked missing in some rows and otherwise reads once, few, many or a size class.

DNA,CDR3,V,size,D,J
TGTGCCGGAAGCTCCGGGACGGCGGGTAATTCACCCCTCCACTTT,CAGSSGTAGNSPLHF,TRBV6-6,few,NA,TRBJ1-6
TGTGCCAGCAGCCCTAGCGGGAGTCGGTACGAGCAGTACTTC,CASSPSGSRYEQYF,TRBV7-9,many,TRBD2,TRBJ2-7
TGCGCCAGCAGTCTCGAAGGTGTCGGAGCTAACTATGGCTACACCTTC,CASSLEGVGANYGYTF,TRBV4-1,few,NA,TRBJ1-2
TGTGCCAGCAGTGACGGACAGGGAACGGGAGAGACCCAGTACTTC,CASSDGQGTGETQYF,TRBV6-5,NA,TRBD1,TRBJ2-5
TGTGCCATCAGCCAAAACAGGAGATCTAACTATGGCTACACCTTC,CAISQNRRSNYGYTF,TRBV10-3,NA,NA,TRBJ1-2
TGTGCCAGCAGCACAACGACTAGCGGGGCGGAGACCCAGTACTTC,CASSTTTSGAETQYF,TRBV7-9,few,TRBD2,TRBJ2-5
TGTGCCAGCAGCCAAGATTTACAGGGATGCGAGCAGTACTTC,CASSQDLQGCEQYF,TRBV14,NA,NA,TRBJ2-7
TGTGCCAGCAGCTTAGCTAACTATGGCTACACCTTC,CASSLANYGYTF,TRBV7-2,many,NA,TRBJ1-2
TGCAGCGTGAAACGGGGAGACGACACTGAAGCTTTCTTT,CSVKRGDDTEAFF,TRBV29-1,NA,NA,TRBJ1-1
TGCGCCAGCAGCCATATCAGATCCCCAGGCCCGAACACTGAAGCTTTCTTT,CASSHIRSPGPNTEAFF,TRBV4-1,NA,NA,TRBJ1-1
TGTGCCAGCAGCTCTGGCCAAGGGACACAGCCCCAGCATTTT,CASSSGQGTQPQHF,TRBV5-5,NA,NA,TRBJ1-5
TGTGCCAGCATCTTAGGTCCCAGTCCCGCCTACGAGCAGTACTTC,CASILGPSPAYEQYF,TRBV11-2,NA,NA,TRBJ2-7
TGTGCCAGCAGCCCCCTTGCGACGGATACGCAGTATTTT,CASSPLATDTQYF,TRBV18,few,NA,TRBJ2-3
TGCAGCGGAAAATACACGGGGGGCAATGAGCAGTTCTTC,CSGKYTGGNEQFF,TRBV29-1,NA,TRBD2,TRBJ2-1
TGTGCCAGCAGTTTATTAGTGGGGGGCTGGACTGAAGCTTTCTTT,CASSLLVGGWTEAFF,TRBV12-3/TRBV12-4,NA,NA,TRBJ1-1
TGTGCCAGCAGTTTCCGGCGTACAGGAGCCAATGAGCAGTTCTTC,CASSFRRTGANEQFF,TRBV7-8,many,NA,TRBJ2-1
TGTGCCAGTAGTATAGTTTCCCCCGCAGATACGCAGTATTTT,CASSIVSPADTQYF,TRBV19,NA,NA,TRBJ2-3
TGTGCCAGCAGCTTGGGACTAGCGGGGTCAAATGAGCAGTTCTTC,CASSLGLAGSNEQFF,TRBV5-1,few,TRBD2,TRBJ2-1
TGTGCCGGCAGCCAAGATTGGGACAGGGGGAAGGAGACCCAGTACTTC,CAGSQDWDRGKETQYF,TRBV14,NA,TRBD1,TRBJ2-5
TGTGCCGGCAGCGGCCGAGGGGGGTTTGCTAATGAAAAACTGTTTTTT,CAGSGRGGFANEKLFF,TRBV7-9,NA,NA,TRBJ1-4
TGTGCCAGCAGTTTAGTTCCAGGGGTCCAATCTCTTACCGGGGGGCTGTTTTTT,CASSLVPGVQSLTGGLFF,TRBV12-3/TRBV12-4,few,NA,TRBJ2-2
TGTGCCAGCAGCCGAGGGGGATTCGCGGGGGAAAACATTCAGTACTTC,CASSRGGFAGENIQYF,TRBV13,NA,NA,TRBJ2-4
TGTGCCAGCAGTTCCCAACTCGGACTAGCGGCTAATGAGCAGTTCTTC,CASSSQLGLAANEQFF,TRBV12-3/TRBV12-4,NA,TRBD2,TRBJ2-1